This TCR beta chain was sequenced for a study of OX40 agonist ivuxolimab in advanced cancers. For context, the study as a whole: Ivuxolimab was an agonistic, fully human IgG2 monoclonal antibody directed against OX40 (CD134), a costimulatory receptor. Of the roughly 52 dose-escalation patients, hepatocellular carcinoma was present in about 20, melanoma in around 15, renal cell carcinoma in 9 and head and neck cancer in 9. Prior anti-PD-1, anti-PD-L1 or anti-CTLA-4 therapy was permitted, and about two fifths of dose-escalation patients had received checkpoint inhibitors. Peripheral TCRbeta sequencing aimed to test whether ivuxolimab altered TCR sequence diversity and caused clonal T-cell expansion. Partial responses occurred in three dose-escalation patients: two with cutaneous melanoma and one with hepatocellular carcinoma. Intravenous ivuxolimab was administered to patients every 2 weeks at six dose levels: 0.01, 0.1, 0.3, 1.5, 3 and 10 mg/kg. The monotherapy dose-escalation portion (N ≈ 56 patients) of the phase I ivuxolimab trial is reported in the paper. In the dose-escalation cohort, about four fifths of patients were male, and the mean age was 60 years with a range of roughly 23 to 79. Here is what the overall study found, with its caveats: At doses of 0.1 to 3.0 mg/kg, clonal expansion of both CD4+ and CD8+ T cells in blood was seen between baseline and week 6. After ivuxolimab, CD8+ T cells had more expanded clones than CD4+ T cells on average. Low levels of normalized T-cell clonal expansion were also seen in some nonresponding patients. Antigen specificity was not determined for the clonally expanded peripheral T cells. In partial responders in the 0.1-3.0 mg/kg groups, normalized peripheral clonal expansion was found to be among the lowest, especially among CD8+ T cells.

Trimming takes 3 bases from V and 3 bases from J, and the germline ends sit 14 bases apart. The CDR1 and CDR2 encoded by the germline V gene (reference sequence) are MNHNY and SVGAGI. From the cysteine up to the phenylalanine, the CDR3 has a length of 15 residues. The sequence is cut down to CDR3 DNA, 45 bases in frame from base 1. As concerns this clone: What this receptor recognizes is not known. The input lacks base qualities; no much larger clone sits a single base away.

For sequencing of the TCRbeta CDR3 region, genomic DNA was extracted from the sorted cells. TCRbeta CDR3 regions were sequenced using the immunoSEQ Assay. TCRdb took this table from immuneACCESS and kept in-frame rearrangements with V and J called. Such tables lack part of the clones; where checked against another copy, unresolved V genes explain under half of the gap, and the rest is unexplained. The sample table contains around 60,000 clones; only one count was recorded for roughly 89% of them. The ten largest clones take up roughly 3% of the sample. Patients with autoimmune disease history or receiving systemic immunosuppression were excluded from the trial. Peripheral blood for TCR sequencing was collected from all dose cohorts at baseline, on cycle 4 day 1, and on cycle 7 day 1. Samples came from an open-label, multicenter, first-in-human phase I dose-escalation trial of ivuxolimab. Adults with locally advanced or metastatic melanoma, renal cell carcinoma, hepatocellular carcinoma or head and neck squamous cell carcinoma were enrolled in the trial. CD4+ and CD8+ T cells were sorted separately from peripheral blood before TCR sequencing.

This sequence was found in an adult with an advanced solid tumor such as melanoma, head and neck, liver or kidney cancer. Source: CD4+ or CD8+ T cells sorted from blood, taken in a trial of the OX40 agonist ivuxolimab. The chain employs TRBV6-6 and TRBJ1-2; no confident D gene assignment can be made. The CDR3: CASSYLVGSYYGYTF. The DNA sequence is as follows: TGTGCCAGCAGTTATCTGGTAGGGTCTTACTATGGCTACACCTTC.